The sequence of this T cell receptor (beta chain) was determined in a study of cytomegalovirus exposure and HLA in healthy donors. PCR employed 60 Vbeta and 13 Jbeta primers. The repertoire was sequenced with immunoSEQ multiplex PCR; TCRdb's copy has only in-frame clones and lacks some. This table holds roughly 100,000 clones, over 70% found once. The study's findings and limits: An apparent linkage of common viral pathogens to several of the most significant clusters emerged in a later analysis. Donor immune exposure was known only as CMV serostatus. Many donors shared some public TCRs, even though most TCR sequences were rare.

In the case of this clone: Its antigen is undetermined.

The clonotype was recovered from a man aged 35-49 years in good health and CMV-seronegative. Material: PBMCs.

The CDR3 coding sequence is TGCAGCGTTGAAGGGGACAGGGGGCTAAACGAGCAGTACTTC. Its protein is CSVEGDRGLNEQYF. The V gene is TRBV29-1, the J gene TRBJ2-7; 12 bases are shared with TRBD1. After removal of 1 base from V and 5 bases from J, the junction contained 3 bases not matched to a gene. Looked up from germline, CDR1 is SQVTM and CDR2 is ANQGSEA. The CDR3 is made up of 14 amino acids.